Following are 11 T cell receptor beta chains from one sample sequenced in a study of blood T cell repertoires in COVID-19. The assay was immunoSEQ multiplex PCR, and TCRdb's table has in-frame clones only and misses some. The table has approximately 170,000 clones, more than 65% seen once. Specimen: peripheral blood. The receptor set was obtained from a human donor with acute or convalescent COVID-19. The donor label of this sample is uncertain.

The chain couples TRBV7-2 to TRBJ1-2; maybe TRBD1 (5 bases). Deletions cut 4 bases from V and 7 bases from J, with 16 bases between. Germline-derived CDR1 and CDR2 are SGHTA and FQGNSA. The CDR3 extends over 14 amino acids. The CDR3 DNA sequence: TGTGCCAGCAGCTCTTCCGGGGGTTTCGGTGGCTACACCTTC. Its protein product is CASSSSGGFGGYTF.

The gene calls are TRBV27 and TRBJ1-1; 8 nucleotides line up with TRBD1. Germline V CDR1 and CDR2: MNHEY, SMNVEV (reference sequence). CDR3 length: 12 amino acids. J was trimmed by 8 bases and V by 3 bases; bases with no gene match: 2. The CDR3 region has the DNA TGTGCCAGCAGTTTCTACAGGGGGGAAGCTTTCTTT. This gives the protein CASSFYRGEAFF.

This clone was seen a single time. CDR3 sequence (DNA): TGTGCCAGCAGTGAGTACTCTAGCGCCAAGGTCGAGCAGTACTTC. Amino acids: CASSEYSSAKVEQYF. The chain carries TRBV6-1 and TRBJ2-7, with a weak D call TRBD2 (6 bases). Trimming took 3 bases from V and 6 from J, leaving 18 bases between them. The CDR3 loop spans 15 amino acids. In germline, CDR1 is MNHNS, CDR2 SASEGT.

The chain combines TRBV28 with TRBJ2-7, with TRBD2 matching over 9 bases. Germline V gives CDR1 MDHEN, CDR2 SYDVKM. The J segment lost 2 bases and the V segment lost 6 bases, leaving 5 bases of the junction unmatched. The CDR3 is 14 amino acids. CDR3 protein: CASSPRLAAYEQYF. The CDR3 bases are TGTGCCAGCAGCCCCCGACTAGCGGCCTACGAGCAGTACTTC.

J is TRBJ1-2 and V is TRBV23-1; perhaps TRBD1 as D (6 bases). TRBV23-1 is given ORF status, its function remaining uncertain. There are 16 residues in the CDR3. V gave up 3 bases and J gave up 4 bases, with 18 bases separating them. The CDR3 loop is CASSHPGGAFCYGYTF. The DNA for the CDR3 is TGCGCCAGCAGTCACCCCGGGGGGGCCTTTTGCTATGGCTACACCTTC.

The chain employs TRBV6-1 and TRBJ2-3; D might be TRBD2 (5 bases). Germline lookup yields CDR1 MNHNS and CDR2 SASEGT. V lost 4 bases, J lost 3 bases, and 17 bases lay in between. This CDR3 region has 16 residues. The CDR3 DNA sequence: TGTGCCAGCAGTGGAGGCAGGACTCCGAAGACAGATACGCAGTATTTT. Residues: CASSGGRTPKTDTQYF.

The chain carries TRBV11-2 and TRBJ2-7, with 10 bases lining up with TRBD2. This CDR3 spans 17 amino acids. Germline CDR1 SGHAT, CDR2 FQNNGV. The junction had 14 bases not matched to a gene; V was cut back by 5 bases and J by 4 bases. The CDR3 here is CASSPLRASGGRYEQYF. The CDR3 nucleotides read TGTGCCAGCAGCCCACTCCGGGCTAGCGGGGGACGATACGAGCAGTACTTC.

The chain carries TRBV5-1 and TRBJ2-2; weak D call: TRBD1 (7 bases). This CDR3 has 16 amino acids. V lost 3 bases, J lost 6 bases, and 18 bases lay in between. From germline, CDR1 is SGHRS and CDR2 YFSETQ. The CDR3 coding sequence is TGCGCCAGCAGCTGGGACAGCGGGCGACCACCCGGGGAGCTGTTTTTT. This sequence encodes CASSWDSGRPPGELFF. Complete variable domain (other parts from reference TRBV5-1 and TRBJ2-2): KAGVTQTPRYLIKTRGQQVTLSCSPISGHRSVSWYQQTPGQGLQFLFEYFSETQRNKGNFPGRFSGRQFSNSRSEMNVSTLELGDSALYLCASSWDSGRPPGELFFGEGSRLTVL.

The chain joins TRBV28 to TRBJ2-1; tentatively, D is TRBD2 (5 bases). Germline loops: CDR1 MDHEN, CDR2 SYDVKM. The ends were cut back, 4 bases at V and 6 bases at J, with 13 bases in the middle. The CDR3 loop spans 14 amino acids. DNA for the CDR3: TGTGCCAGCAGTTATGCGCTAGCAGGCAATGAGCAGTTCTTC. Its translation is CASSYALAGNEQFF.

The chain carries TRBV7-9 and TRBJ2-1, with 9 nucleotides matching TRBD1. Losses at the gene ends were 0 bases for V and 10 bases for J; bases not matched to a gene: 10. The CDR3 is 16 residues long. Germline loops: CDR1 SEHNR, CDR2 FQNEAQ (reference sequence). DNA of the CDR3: TGTGCCAGCAGCTTAGCCGGGACAGGGAAAGCTTGGGAGCAGTTCTTC. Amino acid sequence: CASSLAGTGKAWEQFF.

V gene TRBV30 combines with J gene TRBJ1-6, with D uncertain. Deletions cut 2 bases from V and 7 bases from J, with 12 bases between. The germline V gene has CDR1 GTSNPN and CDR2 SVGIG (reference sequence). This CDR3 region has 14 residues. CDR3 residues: CAWSREGGNSPLHF. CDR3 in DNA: TGTGCCTGGAGTAGGGAGGGAGGCAATTCACCCCTCCACTTT.